This is a list of T cell receptor beta chains from one sample in a study of shared T cell receptors in the human thymus. The table came from immunoSEQ multiplex PCR; TCRdb's copy has only in-frame clones and leaves some out. This table holds hundreds of thousands of clones, roughly 88% found once. The sample also formed part of further work on human thymus T cells.

The specimen was thymocytes. Every receptor here comes from a girl in the first two years of life with a congenital heart defect. CDR3s leave out the opening cysteine and the closing phenylalanine or tryptophan. The order of the fields is CDR3 protein, V gene, D gene, CDR3 length. D genes are given only for firm matches.

cdr3_aa: ASSFWGSNYGYT; v_call: TRBV7-2; d_call: .; cdr3_length: 12
cdr3_aa: ASRPELRNEQF; v_call: TRBV10-1; d_call: .; cdr3_length: 11
cdr3_aa: ASGLVRYRVGEQY; v_call: TRBV12-5; d_call: .; cdr3_length: 13
cdr3_aa: ASSPGTAVLNYGYT; v_call: TRBV7-2; d_call: TRBD1; cdr3_length: 14
cdr3_aa: ASSLHYTHYEQY; v_call: TRBV28; d_call: .; cdr3_length: 12
cdr3_aa: ASSPDPIDRENTEAF; v_call: TRBV5-1; d_call: TRBD1; cdr3_length: 15
cdr3_aa: ASSQDRGQGRNEQF; v_call: TRBV4-1; d_call: TRBD1; cdr3_length: 14
cdr3_aa: ASSSDCTSTDTQY; v_call: TRBV14; d_call: .; cdr3_length: 13
cdr3_aa: ASSIANRGRYEQY; v_call: TRBV19; d_call: TRBD1; cdr3_length: 13
cdr3_aa: AISESMGAGGPMFWTDTQY; v_call: TRBV10-3; d_call: TRBD2; cdr3_length: 19
cdr3_aa: ASSLGIQGSISPLH; v_call: TRBV5-1; d_call: .; cdr3_length: 14
cdr3_aa: ASSSKSPGGSDGYT; v_call: TRBV28; d_call: TRBD1; cdr3_length: 14
cdr3_aa: ASSESAAGCEQY; v_call: TRBV25-1; d_call: .; cdr3_length: 12